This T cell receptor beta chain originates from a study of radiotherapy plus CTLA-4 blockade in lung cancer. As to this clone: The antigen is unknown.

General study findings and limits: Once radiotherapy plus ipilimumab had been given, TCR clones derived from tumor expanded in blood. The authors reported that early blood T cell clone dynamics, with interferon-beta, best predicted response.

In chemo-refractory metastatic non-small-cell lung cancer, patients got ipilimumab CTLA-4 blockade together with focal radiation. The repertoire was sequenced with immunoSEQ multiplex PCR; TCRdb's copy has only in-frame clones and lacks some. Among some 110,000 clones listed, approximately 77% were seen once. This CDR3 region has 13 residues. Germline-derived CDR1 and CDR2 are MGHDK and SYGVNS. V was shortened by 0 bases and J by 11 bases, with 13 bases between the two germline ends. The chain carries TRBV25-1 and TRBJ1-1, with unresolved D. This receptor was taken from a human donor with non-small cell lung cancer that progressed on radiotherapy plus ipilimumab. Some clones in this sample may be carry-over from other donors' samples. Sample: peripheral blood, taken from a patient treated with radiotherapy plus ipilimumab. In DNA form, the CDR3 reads TGTGCCAGCAGTGAATACGATCCCAAAGGCGCTTTCTTT. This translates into CASSEYDPKGAFF.